The rows below give T cell receptor beta chains drawn from one sample of a study of cytomegalovirus exposure and HLA in healthy donors. Produced via immunoSEQ multiplex PCR; TCRdb's table is partial and in-frame only. Of about 120,000 clones in the sample, under 85% were seen once. The sample taken for sequencing was PBMCs. These receptors were collected from a middle-aged man in good health and CMV-seropositive. CDR3s include the opening cysteine and the closing phenylalanine or tryptophan. The order of the fields is V gene, J gene, CDR3 protein.

V gene: TRBV5-4
J gene: TRBJ2-1
CDR3 protein: CASSPGQSSSYNEQFF

V gene: TRBV4-3
J gene: TRBJ1-6
CDR3 protein: CASSRVGGGYNSPLHF

V gene: TRBV10-3
J gene: TRBJ2-3
CDR3 protein: CAISESLAADTQYF

V gene: TRBV10-3
J gene: TRBJ2-5
CDR3 protein: CATYSGETQYF

V gene: TRBV7-8
J gene: TRBJ2-3
CDR3 protein: CASSSKLAGYQSDTQYF

V gene: TRBV7-3
J gene: TRBJ2-3
CDR3 protein: CASKRGGAGTDTQYF

V gene: TRBV28
J gene: TRBJ1-4
CDR3 protein: CASSSLVGEKLFF

V gene: TRBV5-1
J gene: TRBJ2-3
CDR3 protein: CASSLAGGVTDTQYF

V gene: TRBV9
J gene: TRBJ2-3
CDR3 protein: CASSVVSANTDTQYF

V gene: TRBV18
J gene: TRBJ1-1
CDR3 protein: CASSPRQNTEAFF

V gene: TRBV27
J gene: TRBJ1-5
CDR3 protein: CASSPGQHNQPQHF

V gene: TRBV11-1
J gene: TRBJ2-7
CDR3 protein: CASSSRLAGDYEQYF

V gene: TRBV6-5
J gene: TRBJ2-7
CDR3 protein: CASSSTSGASYEQYF

V gene: TRBV6-1
J gene: TRBJ1-1
CDR3 protein: CASSEHFTGGVGAFF

V gene: TRBV19
J gene: TRBJ1-1
CDR3 protein: CASSIVAGINTEAFF

V gene: TRBV4-2
J gene: TRBJ2-7
CDR3 protein: CASSQVWGTPSYEQYF

V gene: TRBV20-1
J gene: TRBJ1-2
CDR3 protein: CSARGRGYTF

V gene: TRBV11-3
J gene: TRBJ2-3
CDR3 protein: CASSLTGIGTDTQYF

V gene: TRBV7-6
J gene: TRBJ2-3
CDR3 protein: CASSSSRDTQYF

V gene: TRBV5-4
J gene: TRBJ2-2
CDR3 protein: CASSFRYANTGELFF

V gene: TRBV28
J gene: TRBJ1-1
CDR3 protein: CASSNDGPGAFF

V gene: TRBV28
J gene: TRBJ2-1
CDR3 protein: CASSPTSGGAPYNEQFF

V gene: TRBV14
J gene: TRBJ2-7
CDR3 protein: CASSQDSWLAGGLNF

V gene: TRBV2
J gene: TRBJ2-6
CDR3 protein: CASSELGSGANGLTF

V gene: TRBV5-4
J gene: TRBJ2-2
CDR3 protein: CASSPGLAGELFF

V gene: TRBV29-1
J gene: TRBJ1-5
CDR3 protein: CSVSLRGQPQHF

V gene: TRBV7-2
J gene: TRBJ1-2
CDR3 protein: CASSLGGNYGYTF

V gene: TRBV5-1
J gene: TRBJ2-1
CDR3 protein: CASSLVGGGDNEQFF

V gene: TRBV7-2
J gene: TRBJ1-4
CDR3 protein: CASSFQDWEKLFF

V gene: TRBV28
J gene: TRBJ1-4
CDR3 protein: CASREIKGLTNEKLFF

V gene: TRBV30
J gene: TRBJ2-2
CDR3 protein: CAWSAASLRFSGELFF

V gene: TRBV15
J gene: TRBJ1-1
CDR3 protein: CATSREGQGFPNTEAFF

V gene: TRBV5-1
J gene: TRBJ1-6
CDR3 protein: CASSLMLTSGDHSPLHF

V gene: TRBV7-2
J gene: TRBJ1-2
CDR3 protein: CASSTYRGQGGYGYTF

V gene: TRBV7-9
J gene: TRBJ2-5
CDR3 protein: CASSFGPRGETQYF

V gene: TRBV5-1
J gene: -
CDR3 protein: CASSTGTGRGHVFEQYF

V gene: TRBV2
J gene: TRBJ1-2
CDR3 protein: CASSQQGNYGYTF

V gene: TRBV5-4
J gene: TRBJ2-3
CDR3 protein: CASSRGLIAGGRDTQYF

V gene: TRBV7-8
J gene: TRBJ1-5
CDR3 protein: CASSPRTGRNQPQHF

V gene: TRBV28
J gene: TRBJ1-4
CDR3 protein: CASLGPRGASNEKLFF

V gene: TRBV5-1
J gene: TRBJ2-1
CDR3 protein: CASSLTSGGANEQFF

V gene: TRBV4-1
J gene: TRBJ2-1
CDR3 protein: CASSHPIAGGSYNEQFF